This note documents a single T cell receptor (beta chain) sequence. This sample was included in a study of technical replicates of blood from a few donors. Germline CDR1 reads SGHAT; CDR2 reads FQNNGV. The ends lost 5 bases at V and 3 bases at J; junction bases unmatched: 7. The CDR3 covers 14 residues. TCRdb's copy holds only in-frame clones and misses some; the assay was immunoSEQ multiplex PCR. The table includes around 84,000 clones, about 97% detected once. Sequencing was carried out using T cells isolated from PBMCs. This chain uses TRBV11-2 with TRBJ2-7, with 7 bases fitting TRBD1. This clonotype was obtained from a human donor in good health. The chain's CDR3 is CASSANRGYYEQYF. CDR3 in DNA: TGTGCCAGCAGCGCCAACAGGGGTTACTACGAGCAGTACTTC.